A selection of T cell receptor beta chains follows, all from one sample in a study of T cell repertoires in cytomegalovirus infection. These receptors lack a known antigen. MiXCR was run by TCRdb on the reads, yielding one entry per CDR3 protein. The sample contains approximately 270,000 distinct CDR3 sequences, under 25% of which appear only once. Material: cultured PBMCs, obtained from culture after CMV antigen stimulation. The receptors here all came from a human donor in good health (CMV status not recorded). Some clones in this sample may be carry-over from other donors' samples. Both conserved end residues are part of each CDR3. A D gene is named only where the DNA matches it firmly. Where a row states a size, it is once, few, many or the class of an expanded clone; other rows omit it.

.	TRBV28	TRBJ1-4	many	CASSPPAGRDEKLFF	TGTGCCAGCAGTCCCCCCGCAGGGAGGGATGAAAAACTGTTTTTT
TRBD2	TRBV7-2	TRBJ2-7	few	CASRGGGSASYEQYF	TGTGCCAGCAGGGGGGGGGGATCAGCCTCCTACGAGCAGTACTTC
.	TRBV7-2	TRBJ1-1	many	CASARQVNTEAFF	TGTGCCAGCGCCCGACAGGTGAACACTGAAGCTTTCTTT
TRBD1	TRBV19	TRBJ1-1	few	CASSIMTGPWTEAFF	TGTGCCAGTAGTATAATGACAGGGCCTTGGACTGAAGCTTTCTTT
.	TRBV7-9	TRBJ2-5	many	CASSFYREETQYF	TGTGCCAGCAGCTTTTACAGGGAAGAGACCCAGTACTTC
.	TRBV12-3/TRBV12-4	TRBJ1-1	.	CASTSTGLNTEAFF	TGTGCCAGCACCTCGACAGGATTGAACACTGAAGCTTTCTTT
TRBD1	TRBV7-9	TRBJ2-1	.	CASSPPRGQAYNEQFF	TGTGCCAGCAGCCCCCCCCGGGGACAGGCTTACAATGAGCAGTTCTTC
.	TRBV19	TRBJ1-2	.	CTSSPEGYGYTF	TGTACCAGTAGTCCGGAGGGCTATGGCTACACCTTC
.	TRBV7-8	TRBJ2-5	.	CASSANQVLGETQYF	TGTGCCAGCAGCGCCAACCAGGTCCTTGGAGAGACCCAGTACTTC
.	TRBV4-1	TRBJ2-1	.	CASSQVGLDNEQFF	TGCGCCAGCAGCCAAGTGGGTTTAGACAATGAGCAGTTCTTC
.	TRBV4-3	TRBJ1-3	few	CASSFGKGSGNTIYF	TGCGCCAGCAGTTTTGGGAAAGGGTCTGGAAACACCATATATTTT
.	TRBV5-1	TRBJ2-5	few	CASSLLVQETQYF	TGCGCCAGCAGCTTGCTCGTCCAAGAGACCCAGTACTTC
TRBD1	TRBV7-2	TRBJ1-4	many	CASSGDREWTEKLFF	TGTGCCAGCAGCGGAGACAGGGAATGGACTGAAAAACTGTTTTTT
TRBD2	TRBV4-3	TRBJ2-7	.	CASSQGYGLAGSSSYEQYF	TGCGCCAGCAGCCAAGGATATGGACTAGCGGGTAGTAGCTCCTACGAGCAGTACTTC
.	TRBV7-9	TRBJ1-1	many	CASSYPRGGGTEAFF	TGTGCCAGCAGCTACCCCCGGGGGGGAGGGACTGAAGCTTTCTTT
TRBD2	TRBV6-1	TRBJ2-5	many	CASTLGLAGEETQYF	TGTGCCAGCACCCTCGGACTAGCGGGAGAGGAGACCCAGTACTTC
TRBD2	TRBV5-1	TRBJ2-5	.	CASSSGLAGHETQYF	TGCGCCAGCAGCTCCGGACTAGCGGGACATGAGACCCAGTACTTC
.	TRBV7-9	TRBJ1-1	few	CASSWGNLEAFF	TGTGCCAGCAGCTGGGGGAACCTTGAAGCTTTCTTT
.	TRBV28	TRBJ2-2	.	CASSPGLIRELFF	TGTGCCAGCAGTCCTGGACTCATCAGGGAGCTGTTTTTT